This TCR beta chain was retrieved from a study of technical replicates of blood from several donors. V shed 0 bases and J shed 4 bases, with 18 bases lying between them. This CDR3 comprises 17 residues. Germline V gene lookup returns CDR1 SQVTM and CDR2 ANQGSEA. The data were produced by immunoSEQ multiplex PCR, yet TCRdb's version contains in-frame clones alone and is incomplete. Seen here are about 100,000 clones, around 95% observed once, and the top ten hold roughly 0.3%. This TCR derives from a human donor in good health. Sequenced sample: T cells isolated from PBMCs. The chain recombines TRBV29-1 with TRBJ2-2; weak D call: TRBD2 (6 bases). This CDR3 is CSVEDHGGRSGTGELFF. The CDR3 region has the DNA TGCAGCGTTGAAGATCATGGTGGGAGGTCTGGCACCGGGGAGCTGTTTTTT.